The 23 T cell receptor beta chains below come from one sample, sequenced in a study of blood T cell repertoires in COVID-19. Using immunoSEQ multiplex PCR, the repertoire was profiled, and TCRdb retains in-frame clones only, with some absent. The table has 200,000 to 250,000 clones, just under 85% seen once. Material: peripheral blood. The receptors originated from a woman aged 45-65 years with active or convalescent COVID-19.

This clone was seen just once. This chain's CDR3 is CATRQSGRRIDEQFF. The CDR3 region has the DNA TGTGCCACCCGCCAGAGCGGGAGAAGAATAGATGAGCAGTTCTTC. The chain links TRBV24-1 to TRBJ2-1, with 8 bases matching TRBD2. The CDR3 runs 15 residues. Germline CDR1 is KGHDR and CDR2 is SFDVKD. J was trimmed by 8 bases and V by 9 bases; bases with no gene match: 14.

The J gene is TRBJ2-3, the V gene TRBV6-1; TRBD1 aligns across 7 bases. Germline V gene sequence: CDR1 MNHNS, CDR2 SASEGT. The CDR3 runs to 16 residues. J lost 0 bases, V lost 4 bases, and 7 bases had no gene match. Written as DNA, the CDR3 is TGTGCCAGCAGTGGTCCGACAGGGTCTAGCACAGATACGCAGTATTTT. Translation: CASSGPTGSSTDTQYF.

The chain carries TRBV6-1 and TRBJ1-5, with 10 bases matching TRBD1. The CDR3 totals 16 residues. After removal of 3 bases from V and 9 bases from J, the junction contained 11 bases not matched to a gene. Germline V gene sequence: CDR1 MNHNS, CDR2 SASEGT. CDR3 loop: CASSELRDRGPWPQHF. The CDR3 DNA sequence: TGTGCCAGCAGTGAGCTCCGGGACAGGGGTCCATGGCCCCAGCATTTT.

The V gene is TRBV5-4, the J gene TRBJ2-5; the D gene is possibly TRBD1 (7 bases). The CDR3 sequence is 14 residues long. V was cut by 4 bases and J by 2 bases, with 12 bases left in between. Per the germline V gene, CDR1 is SGHNT and CDR2 is YYREEE (reference sequence). CDR3 bases: TGTGCCAGCAGCGCGGGGACAGAGCAAGAGACCCAGTACTTC. This encodes CASSAGTEQETQYF.

The chain employs TRBV3-1 (or the pseudogene TRBV3-2) and TRBJ2-7, with D perhaps TRBD1 (6 bases). The CDR3 runs to 14 residues. Trimming removed 3 bases at V and 0 bases at J, with 9 bases between. CDR1 and CDR2 from the germline V gene are LGHDT and YNNKEL (reference sequence). CDR3 sequence (DNA): TGTGCCAGCAGCCACAGGGGAAGCTCCTACGAGCAGTACTTC. As protein: CASSHRGSSYEQYF.

The count of this clone is one. The rearrangement links TRBV30 to TRBJ2-7; 9 bases match TRBD2. Per the germline V gene, CDR1 is GTSNPN and CDR2 is SVGIG (reference sequence). There are 19 residues in the CDR3. The V gene end was trimmed by 4 bases and the J gene end by 4 bases; junction bases not matched to a gene: 23. The DNA for the CDR3 is TGTGCCTGGATGCCGAGGGGCGCTTTGAGTAGCGGGAGTAAGTACGAGCAGTACTTC. Translating gives CAWMPRGALSSGSKYEQYF.

This chain connects TRBV3-1 (or the pseudogene TRBV3-2) to TRBJ2-1; 8 bases line up with TRBD2. The V gene end was trimmed by 1 base and the J gene end by 8 bases; junction bases not matched to a gene: 7. The germline CDR1 and CDR2 sequences are LGHDT and YNNKEL (reference sequence). The CDR3 totals 15 residues. CDR3 region: CASSQVGRALHEQFF. In DNA form, the CDR3 reads TGTGCCAGCAGCCAAGTCGGGAGGGCCCTTCATGAGCAGTTCTTC.

The chain links TRBV3-1 (or the pseudogene TRBV3-2) to TRBJ2-2, with 8 positions matching TRBD1. This CDR3 has 15 amino acids. Germline V gene sequence: CDR1 LGHDT, CDR2 YNNKEL (reference sequence). The junction had 5 bases not matched to a gene; V was cut back by 4 bases and J by 4 bases. For the CDR3, the DNA is TGTGCCAGCAGCCGGCGGACAGGGACCACCGGGGAGCTGTTTTTT. Amino acid sequence: CASSRRTGTTGELFF.

The chain joins TRBV12-3 or TRBV12-4 to TRBJ1-1, with 7 bases matching TRBD1. V lost 6 bases to trimming and J lost 9 bases; unmatched junction nucleotides: 7. The CDR3 sequence is 12 residues long. CDR3 amino acids: CASRDRDRQAFF. The CDR3 coding sequence is TGTGCCAGCAGAGACCGGGACAGACAAGCTTTCTTT.

This clone appeared a few times. The chain recombines TRBV28 with TRBJ1-2, with 7 bases that match TRBD1. Germline V CDR1 and CDR2: MDHEN, SYDVKM. The CDR3 covers 14 residues. V was pared by 10 bases and J by 8 bases, with 16 bases of the junction left unmatched. This CDR3 reads CANQPGRGRGGYTF. As DNA, the CDR3 is TGTGCCAACCAACCGGGCAGGGGGAGAGGAGGCTACACCTTC.

The rearrangement uses TRBV5-1 and TRBJ2-7, with 7 positions matching TRBD2. Germline CDR1 and CDR2: SGHRS and YFSETQ. The CDR3 totals 15 residues. V trimming: 4 bases; J trimming: 2 bases; junction bases outside the gene matches: 9. As DNA, the CDR3 is TGCGCCAGCAGCAACGGGGGGACGGAAGCCTACGAGCAGTACTTC. It specifies CASSNGGTEAYEQYF.

V is TRBV12-5 and J is TRBJ1-1, with 7 bases identical to TRBD1. In germline, CDR1 is LGHNT, CDR2 FRNRAP. The CDR3 covers 13 residues. Trimming cost V 5 bases and J 5 bases; bases outside gene matches: 5. CDR3 sequence (DNA): TGTGCTAGTGGTCATTCGACAGGGACTGAAGCTTTCTTT. Protein: CASGHSTGTEAFF.

This chain uses TRBV5-4 with TRBJ2-7; TRBD2 matches 9 bases. The CDR3 runs to 14 residues. The V segment lost 1 base and the J segment 9 bases; nucleotides outside the gene matches: 8. Germline loops: CDR1 SGHNT, CDR2 YYREEE (reference sequence). Written as DNA, the CDR3 is TGTGCCAGCAGCTTGAGGGCTAGCGGGAAAGTGCAGTACTTC. Amino acid sequence: CASSLRASGKVQYF.

The V call is TRBV10-1, the J call TRBJ1-1, with 8 nucleotides matching TRBD1. The CDR3 has 14 amino acids. Trimming removed 6 bases from V and 1 base from J; junction bases left unmatched: 4. Germline V lookup: CDR1 WNHNN, CDR2 SYGVQD (reference sequence). The CDR3 protein is CASRRDRGNTEAFF. The CDR3 coding sequence is TGCGCCAGCAGGAGAGACAGGGGGAACACTGAAGCTTTCTTT.

This chain connects TRBV7-9 to TRBJ1-5; D unclear. Looked up from germline, CDR1 is SEHNR and CDR2 is FQNEAQ (reference sequence). The CDR3 sequence is 13 residues long. The V end lost 7 bases, the J end lost 2 bases, and 9 bases lay between the germline ends. This chain's CDR3 is CASTLEGNQPQHF. The DNA for the CDR3 is TGTGCCAGCACGCTCGAGGGCAATCAGCCCCAGCATTTT.

This chain connects TRBV2 to TRBJ1-1, with D possibly TRBD1 on 5 matching bases. Looked up from germline, CDR1 is SNHLY and CDR2 is FYNNEI. The CDR3 covers 13 residues. V was cut by 6 bases and J by 5 bases, with 13 bases left in between. CDR3 sequence reads: CASSSGEKTEAFF. Written as DNA, the CDR3 is TGTGCCAGCAGCTCGGGGGAGAAGACTGAAGCTTTCTTT.

The chain has TRBV2 and TRBJ1-1; no reliable D call. Between the trimmed V and J ends, which lost 6 bases and 5 bases, there was a span of 13 bases. This CDR3 is 13 amino acids long. Germline CDR1 is SNHLY and CDR2 is FYNNEI. CDR3 sequence (DNA): TGTGCCAGCAGCGCTCGGGAAGGGACTGAAGCTTTCTTT. Encoded protein: CASSAREGTEAFF.

The V and J genes are TRBV28 and TRBJ1-4, with D uncertain. V lost 5 bases and J lost 2, with 18 bases in between. The germline gives CDR1 MDHEN, CDR2 SYDVKM. The CDR3 is made up of 17 amino acids. The CDR3 DNA is TGTGCCAGCAGTCCGCCAGGCTTGGCCACGACTAATGAAAAACTGTTTTTT. This gives the protein CASSPPGLATTNEKLFF.

V is TRBV3-1 (or the pseudogene TRBV3-2) and J is TRBJ1-3; no clear D. CDR3 length equals 14 residues. Per the germline V gene, CDR1 is LGHDT and CDR2 is YNNKEL (reference sequence). Trimming removed 0 bases from V and 4 bases from J, with 7 bases in between. CDR3 sequence reads: CASSQDSAGNTIYF. The CDR3 DNA sequence: TGTGCCAGCAGCCAAGATTCAGCGGGAAACACCATATATTTT.

The chain joins TRBV28 to TRBJ1-5, with D maybe TRBD1 (5 bases). Germline V gene sequence: CDR1 MDHEN, CDR2 SYDVKM. V gave up 6 bases and J gave up 4 bases, with 13 bases separating them. This CDR3 contains 14 residues. CDR3 DNA: TGTGCCAGCAGGCTCCCGGGGGGGAATCAGCCCCAGCATTTT. Its protein is CASRLPGGNQPQHF.

This sequence joins TRBV20-1 and TRBJ1-1; weak D call: TRBD1 (6 bases). V was pared by 3 bases and J by 4 bases, with 15 bases between. The CDR3 contains 14 residues. Germline V gives CDR1 DFQATT, CDR2 SNEGSKA (reference sequence). DNA of the CDR3: TGCAGTGCTAGTACGGGGGGCTTTGGCACTGAAGCTTTCTTT. Residues: CSASTGGFGTEAFF.

The chain has TRBV2 and TRBJ1-5, with D possibly being TRBD1 (5 bases). Germline V gives CDR1 SNHLY, CDR2 FYNNEI. V was trimmed by 6 bases and J by 4 bases, leaving 7 bases between them. The CDR3 sequence is 12 residues long. CDR3 amino acids: CASRGGNQPQHF. CDR3 sequence (DNA): TGTGCCAGCAGGGGGGGGAATCAGCCCCAGCATTTT.

The chain is built from TRBV5-1 and TRBJ2-3; 13 positions match TRBD2. The germline V gene encodes CDR1 SGHRS and CDR2 YFSETQ. V lost 3 bases to trimming and J lost 7 bases; unmatched junction nucleotides: 8. This CDR3 is built from 16 residues. DNA of the CDR3: TGCGCCAGCAGCTCCTCCGGGACTAGCGGGGTGTATACGCAGTATTTT. This gives the protein CASSSSGTSGVYTQYF.